A selection of T cell receptor beta chains follows, all from one sample in a study of blood T cell repertoires in COVID-19. Sequencing used immunoSEQ multiplex PCR; TCRdb keeps in-frame clones, though not all of them. The data contain about 130,000 clones, less than 90% of them seen just once; the ten biggest clones take up less than 2.5%. Sequenced sample: PBMCs or T cells enriched from blood (not recorded which). The receptor source for this set is a woman aged 45-65 years who had recovered from COVID-19. CDR3s include the opening cysteine and the closing phenylalanine or tryptophan. The order of the fields is D gene, V gene, J gene, clone size, CDR3 DNA, CDR3 protein. The D gene is left open where the match is weak. Expanded clones get a size class; other rows say once, few or many, or leave the size out.

TRBD2	TRBV3-1/TRBV3-2	TRBJ2-2	NA	TGTGCCAGCAGCCCCACCGGTAGCGGGGGGCGGGGCACCGGGGAGCTGTTTTTT	CASSPTGSGGRGTGELFF
NA	TRBV19	TRBJ1-1	NA	TGTGCCAGTAGTCCCGGAGGAACTGAAGCTTTCTTT	CASSPGGTEAFF
TRBD2	TRBV3-1/TRBV3-2	TRBJ2-3	NA	TGTGCCAGCAGCCTTGGACTAGCGGACTCCGATACGCAGTATTTT	CASSLGLADSDTQYF
TRBD2	TRBV7-9	TRBJ2-2	NA	TGTGCCAGCAGCTTAGAACTAGCGGGGGCCACCGGGGAGCTGTTTTTT	CASSLELAGATGELFF
NA	TRBV20-1	TRBJ2-7	NA	TGCAGTGTTCCGAGAACGGACGAGCAGTACTTC	CSVPRTDEQYF
TRBD1	TRBV27	TRBJ2-7	few	TGTGCCAGCAGTTGGCGACAGGGGTCGAACTACGAGCAGTACTTC	CASSWRQGSNYEQYF
TRBD2	TRBV5-1	TRBJ2-3	once	TGCGCCAGTGGGAGGGGACCCGACACAGATACGCAGTATTTT	CASGRGPDTDTQYF
NA	TRBV5-1	TRBJ1-1	NA	TGCGCCAGCAGCCTGTCGAACTTGAACACTGAAGCTTTCTTT	CASSLSNLNTEAFF
TRBD1	TRBV3-1/TRBV3-2	TRBJ1-2	NA	TGTGCCAGCAGCCCGGGACAGTCAGGAGTTTTAGGCTACACCTTC	CASSPGQSGVLGYTF
NA	TRBV3-1/TRBV3-2	TRBJ1-5	NA	TGTGCCAGCAGCCCACAGGGTATCCAGCCCCAGCATTTT	CASSPQGIQPQHF
TRBD1	TRBV9	TRBJ2-7	NA	TGTGCCAGCGCCCCGGGACAGGGTCATGGGGAGCAGTACTTC	CASAPGQGHGEQYF
NA	TRBV5-1	TRBJ1-3	NA	TGCGCCAGCAGCTTGGGGGGCTTTCGGGGAAACACCATATATTTT	CASSLGGFRGNTIYF
TRBD1	TRBV2	TRBJ1-1	NA	TGTGCCAGCAGACGACAGGGCCTGGACACTGAAGCTTTCTTT	CASRRQGLDTEAFF
NA	TRBV5-4	TRBJ2-1	NA	TGTGCCAGCAGCCCCGGGATTGACACAAATGAGCAGTTCTTC	CASSPGIDTNEQFF
TRBD2	TRBV6-2/TRBV6-3	TRBJ2-1	NA	TGTGCCAGCAGTTACTCGGGGACTAGCGGGGCCAGCTCCTACAATGAGCAGTTCTTC	CASSYSGTSGASSYNEQFF
TRBD1	TRBV6-1	TRBJ2-2	NA	TGTGCCAGTATTCCGGGACAGGGAAGAACCGGGGAGCTGTTTTTT	CASIPGQGRTGELFF
TRBD1	TRBV5-1	TRBJ1-2	NA	TGCGCCAGCAGCTTGGCCCCAACCCCCGGGACAGGGTCTCATGGCTACACCTTC	CASSLAPTPGTGSHGYTF
NA	TRBV2	TRBJ1-3	NA	TGTGCCAGCAGTGAACGCAGGCTCTCTGGAAACACCATATATTTT	CASSERRLSGNTIYF
NA	TRBV5-1	TRBJ2-3	NA	TGCGCCAGCAGCACCAGGGGTCGGACAGATACGCAGTATTTT	CASSTRGRTDTQYF
NA	TRBV19	TRBJ2-1	NA	TGTGCCACCAAGATAGGGGCCCGGTACAATGAGCAGTTCTTC	CATKIGARYNEQFF
TRBD1	TRBV6-5	TRBJ2-7	NA	TGTGCCAGCAGTCAGGGACAGGGGAGCTCCTACGAGCAGTACTTC	CASSQGQGSSYEQYF
NA	TRBV15	TRBJ1-4	NA	TGTGCCACCAGCAGAGATGCAGGCGCGGGGAATGAAAAACTGTTTTTT	CATSRDAGAGNEKLFF